Reported below is one T cell receptor beta chain. This specimen comes from a study of blood T cell repertoires in COVID-19. The CDR3 has 14 amino acids. V shed 3 bases, J shed 6 bases, and the junction held 3 bases outside the gene matches. Germline V gives CDR1 LNHDA, CDR2 SQIVND (reference sequence). As processed by the authors: Quantification of nucleated cells was approximated via reference gene primer amplification. Data came from immunoSEQ multiplex PCR; TCRdb stores just in-frame clones and leaves some out. V and J calls and clone size are given by that table; D and trimming were obtained from the DNA. The sample contains under 300,000 clones, 75% to 90% of which appear only once.

This receptor was obtained from a woman in her sixties or seventies with COVID-19, enrolled during active disease. The source material was peripheral blood. The chain uses TRBV19 and TRBJ2-7, with TRBD2 matching 12 bases. CDR3 nucleotides: TGTGCCAGTAGTATCAAACTAGCGGGGGGCGAGCAGTACTTC. Translating gives CASSIKLAGGEQYF.